This is a list of T cell receptor beta chains from one sample in a study of cytomegalovirus exposure and HLA in healthy donors. Repertoires were generated with immunoSEQ multiplex PCR, while TCRdb's copy carries only in-frame clones and drops some. The table has approximately 130,000 clones, 81% seen once. The sample was PBMCs. All receptors come from a man aged 18 to 29 in good health and CMV-seronegative. Both conserved end residues are part of each CDR3.

v_call,cdr3_aa
TRBV11-2,CASRGGGGRQETQYF
TRBV7-2,CASSRTSGGAKSRANVLTF
TRBV19,CASTFLGGKMNTEAFF
TRBV27,CASTLLAGGYNEQFF
TRBV7-8,CASSLGGVGEQYF
TRBV2,CASSLQGHLNQPQHF
TRBV5-5,CASSYRATYEQYF
TRBV19,CASSHPGQANYGYTF
TRBV7-9,CASSFEGSTNEKLFF
TRBV6-6,CASSPPGQENTGELFF
TRBV6-1,CASSSRGWQNEKLFF
TRBV6-4,CASSDGLAGGLDEQFF
TRBV18,CASSPGTGVSYEQYF
TRBV4-2,CASSQDPLTSTDTQYF
TRBV4-1,CASSQDWATSGANVLTF
TRBV14,CASSRNGFQETQYF
TRBV5-1,CASSRGDRGFEQYF
TRBV5-8,CASSLGARRNTEAFF
TRBV27,CASRRTGPNYGYTF
TRBV6-1,CASGPGGGYEQYF
TRBV7-9,CSSSPGGSYEQYF
TRBV15,CATSSGGTSYEQYF
TRBV6-6,CASSYGGVETQYF
TRBV7-2,CASSFGGGGYTF
TRBV7-3,CASSRGGGGAGELFF
TRBV7-6,CASSPTGGNSGNTIYF
TRBV27,CASSLVGSEQPQHF
TRBV10-1,CASSESGGNNEQFF
TRBV7-2,CASSLEGAVTDTQYF
TRBV6-5,CASRDRVMNTEAFF
TRBV6-6,CASSHGPRRVAFF
TRBV7-2,CASSTQTGVNTEAFF
TRBV5-4,CASSLGRGGGPQETQYF
TRBV29-1,CSVGRKINEQFF
TRBV15,CATSLGASQGHNEQFF
TRBV29-1,CSVGGSNYGYTF
TRBV6-5,CASRLDRSGENIQYF
TRBV19,CASSLRGGRETQYF
TRBV6-5,CASSGGAFPNEQFF
TRBV7-9,CASNPPGQSYGYTF
TRBV7-3,CASSLTLAGEGTEAFF
TRBV6-6,CASRPGTQQETQYF
TRBV7-9,CASSSGLTRGYGYTF
TRBV6-6,CASSYRTGGGGYTF
TRBV6-1,CASSEADRAYEQYF
TRBV9,CASSRQGLPYNEQFF
TRBV6-5,CASSYDTPTGANVLTF
TRBV29-1,CSVSVEGDTEAFF
TRBV15,CATSIGTGEARRVF
TRBV21-1,CASSKCNRDRQETQYF